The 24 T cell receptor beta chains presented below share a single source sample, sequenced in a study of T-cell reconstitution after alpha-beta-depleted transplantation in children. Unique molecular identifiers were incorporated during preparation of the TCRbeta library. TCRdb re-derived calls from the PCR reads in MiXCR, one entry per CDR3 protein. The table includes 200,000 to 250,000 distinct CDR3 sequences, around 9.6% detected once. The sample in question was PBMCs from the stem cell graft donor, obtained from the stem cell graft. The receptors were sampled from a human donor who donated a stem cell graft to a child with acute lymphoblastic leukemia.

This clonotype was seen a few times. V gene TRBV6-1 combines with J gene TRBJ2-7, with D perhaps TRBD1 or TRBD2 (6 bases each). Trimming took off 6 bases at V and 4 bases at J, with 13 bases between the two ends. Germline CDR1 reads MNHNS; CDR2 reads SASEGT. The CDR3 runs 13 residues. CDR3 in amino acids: CASSPVGGYEQYF. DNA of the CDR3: TGTGCCAGCAGCCCCGTAGGGGGGTACGAGCAGTACTTC.

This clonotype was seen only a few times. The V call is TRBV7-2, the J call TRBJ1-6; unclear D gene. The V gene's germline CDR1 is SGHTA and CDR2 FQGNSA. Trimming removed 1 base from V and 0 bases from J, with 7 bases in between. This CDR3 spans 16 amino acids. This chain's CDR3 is CASSLDSSSYNSPLHF. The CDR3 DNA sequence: TGTGCCAGCAGCTTAGACAGCAGCTCCTATAATTCACCCCTCCACTTT.

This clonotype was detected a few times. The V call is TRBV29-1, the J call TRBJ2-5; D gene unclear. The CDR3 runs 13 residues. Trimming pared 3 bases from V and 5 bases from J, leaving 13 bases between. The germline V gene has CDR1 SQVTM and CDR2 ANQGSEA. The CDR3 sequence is CSVEVVSLETQYF. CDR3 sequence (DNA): TGCAGCGTTGAGGTAGTCTCCCTGGAGACCCAGTACTTC. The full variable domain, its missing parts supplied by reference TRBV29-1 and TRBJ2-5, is SAVISQKPSRDICQRGTSLTIQCQVDSQVTMMFWYRQQPGQSLTLIATANQGSEATYESGFVIDKFPISRPNLTFSTLTVSNMSPEDSSIYLCSVEVVSLETQYFGPGTRLLVL.

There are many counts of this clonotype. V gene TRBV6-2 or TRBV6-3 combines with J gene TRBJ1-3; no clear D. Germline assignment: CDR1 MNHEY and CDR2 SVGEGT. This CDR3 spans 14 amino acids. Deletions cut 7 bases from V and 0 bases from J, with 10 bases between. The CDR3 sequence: CASTTGFSGNTIYF. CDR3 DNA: TGTGCCAGCACCACGGGGTTCTCTGGAAACACCATATATTTT.

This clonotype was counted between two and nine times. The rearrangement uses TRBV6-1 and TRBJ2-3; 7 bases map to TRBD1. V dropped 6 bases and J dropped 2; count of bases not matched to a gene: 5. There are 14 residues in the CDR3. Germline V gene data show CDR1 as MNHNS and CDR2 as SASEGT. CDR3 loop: CASRWGTDTDTQYF. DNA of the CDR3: TGTGCCAGCAGATGGGGGACAGACACAGATACGCAGTATTTT.

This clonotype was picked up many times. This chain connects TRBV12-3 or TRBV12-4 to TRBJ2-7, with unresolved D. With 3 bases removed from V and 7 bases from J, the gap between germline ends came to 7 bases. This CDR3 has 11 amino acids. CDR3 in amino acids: CASSFVGEQYF. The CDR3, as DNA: TGTGCCAGCAGTTTTGTAGGGGAGCAGTACTTC.

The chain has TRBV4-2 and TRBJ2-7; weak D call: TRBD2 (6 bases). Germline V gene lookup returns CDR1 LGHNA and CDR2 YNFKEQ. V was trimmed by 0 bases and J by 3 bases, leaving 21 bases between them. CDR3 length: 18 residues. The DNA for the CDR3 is TGTGCCAGCAGCCAAGAGTGGGGGGTCAGCGGGTCGATCTACGAGCAGTACTTC. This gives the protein CASSQEWGVSGSIYEQYF.

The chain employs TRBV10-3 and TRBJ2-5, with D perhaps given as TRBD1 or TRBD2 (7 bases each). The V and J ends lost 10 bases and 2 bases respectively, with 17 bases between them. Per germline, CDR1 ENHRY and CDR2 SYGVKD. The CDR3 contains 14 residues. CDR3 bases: TGTGCCACGGAAGGAGCGGGACAGCAAGAGACCCAGTACTTC. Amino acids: CATEGAGQQETQYF.

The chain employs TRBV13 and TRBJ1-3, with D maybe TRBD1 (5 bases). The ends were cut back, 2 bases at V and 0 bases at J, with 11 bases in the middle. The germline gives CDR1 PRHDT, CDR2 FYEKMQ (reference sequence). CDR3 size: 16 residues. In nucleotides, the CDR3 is TGTGCCAGCAGCTTATTTTCGGGGGTCTCTGGAAACACCATATATTTT. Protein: CASSLFSGVSGNTIYF.

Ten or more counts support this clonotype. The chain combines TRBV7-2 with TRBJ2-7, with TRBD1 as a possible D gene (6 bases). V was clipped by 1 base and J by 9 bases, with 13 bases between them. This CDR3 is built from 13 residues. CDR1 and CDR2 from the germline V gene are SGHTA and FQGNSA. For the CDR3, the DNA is TGTGCCAGCAGCTTAGAGGGATTACAGGGGCAGTACTTC. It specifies CASSLEGLQGQYF.

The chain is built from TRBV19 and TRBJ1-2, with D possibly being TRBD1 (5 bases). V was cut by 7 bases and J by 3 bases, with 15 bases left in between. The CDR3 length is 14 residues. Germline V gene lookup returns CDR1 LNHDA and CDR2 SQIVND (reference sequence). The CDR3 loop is CASTGTVLYYGYTF. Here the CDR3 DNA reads TGTGCCAGTACCGGGACCGTTCTCTACTATGGCTACACCTTC.

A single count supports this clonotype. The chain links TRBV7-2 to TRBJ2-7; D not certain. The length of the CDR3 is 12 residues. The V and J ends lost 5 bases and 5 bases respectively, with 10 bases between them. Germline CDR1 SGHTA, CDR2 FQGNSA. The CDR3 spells CASSPEWHEQYF. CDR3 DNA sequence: TGTGCCAGCAGCCCAGAATGGCACGAGCAGTACTTC.

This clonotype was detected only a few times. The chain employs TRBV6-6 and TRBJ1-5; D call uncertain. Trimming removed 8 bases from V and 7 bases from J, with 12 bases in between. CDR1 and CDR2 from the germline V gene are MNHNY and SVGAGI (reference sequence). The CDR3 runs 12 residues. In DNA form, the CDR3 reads TGTGCCAGCCGACCGGCGGGACAGCCCCAGCATTTT. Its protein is CASRPAGQPQHF.

The CDR3 sequence is CASSPVARGGINYGYTF. CDR3 coding DNA: TGTGCCAGCTCACCAGTAGCTCGCGGTGGGATTAACTATGGCTACACCTTC. V usage is TRBV18 and J usage is TRBJ1-2; the D is unclear. The CDR3 sequence is 17 residues long. Germline lookup yields CDR1 KGHSH and CDR2 LQKENI. Deletions cut 2 bases from V and 1 base from J, with 17 bases between.

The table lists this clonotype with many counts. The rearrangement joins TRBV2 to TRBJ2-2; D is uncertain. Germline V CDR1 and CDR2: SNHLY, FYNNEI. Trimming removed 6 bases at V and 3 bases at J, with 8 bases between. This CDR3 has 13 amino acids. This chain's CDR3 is CASRRVDTGELFF. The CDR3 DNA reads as TGTGCCAGCAGAAGGGTGGACACCGGGGAGCTGTTTTTT.

In DNA, the CDR3 is TGCGCCAGCAGCTTGGCCTTTGGCTTGGGGGATACGCAGTATTTT. Protein product: CASSLAFGLGDTQYF. The V and J genes are TRBV5-1 and TRBJ2-3; D unresolved. Trimming took 0 bases from V and 6 from J, leaving 14 bases between them. This CDR3 is built from 15 residues. Germline V gene data show CDR1 as SGHRS and CDR2 as YFSETQ.

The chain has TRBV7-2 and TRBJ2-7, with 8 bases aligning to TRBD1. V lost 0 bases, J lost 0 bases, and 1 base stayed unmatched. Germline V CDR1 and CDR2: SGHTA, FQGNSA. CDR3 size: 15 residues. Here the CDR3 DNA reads TGTGCCAGCAGCTTAGCCAGGGGGCTCTCCTACGAGCAGTACTTC. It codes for CASSLARGLSYEQYF.

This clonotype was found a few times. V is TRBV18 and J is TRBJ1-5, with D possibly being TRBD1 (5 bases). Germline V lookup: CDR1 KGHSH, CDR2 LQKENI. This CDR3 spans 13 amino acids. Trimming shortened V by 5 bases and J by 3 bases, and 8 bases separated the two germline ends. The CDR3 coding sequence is TGTGCCAGCTCAGGGGGAATCAATCAGCCCCAGCATTTT. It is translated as CASSGGINQPQHF.

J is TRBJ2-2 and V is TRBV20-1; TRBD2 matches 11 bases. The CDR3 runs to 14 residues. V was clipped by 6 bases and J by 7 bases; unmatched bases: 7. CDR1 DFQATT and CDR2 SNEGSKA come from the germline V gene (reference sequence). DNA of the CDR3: TGCAGTGCAAATAGCGGGGGGGCGGTCGGGGAGCTGTTTTTT. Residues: CSANSGGAVGELFF.

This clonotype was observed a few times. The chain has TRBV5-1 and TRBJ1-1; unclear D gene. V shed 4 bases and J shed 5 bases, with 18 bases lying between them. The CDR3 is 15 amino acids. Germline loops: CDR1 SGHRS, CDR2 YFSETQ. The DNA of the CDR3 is TGCGCCAGCAGCCTAGGGCCGACTGACTCAACTGAAGCTTTCTTT. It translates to CASSLGPTDSTEAFF.

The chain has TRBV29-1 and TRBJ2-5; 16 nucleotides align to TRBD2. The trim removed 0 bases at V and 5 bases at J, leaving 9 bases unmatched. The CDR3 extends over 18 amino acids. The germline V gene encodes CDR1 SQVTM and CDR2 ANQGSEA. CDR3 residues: CSVEDPGTSGGATETQYF. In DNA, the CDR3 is TGCAGCGTTGAAGATCCCGGGACTAGCGGGGGGGCCACGGAGACCCAGTACTTC.

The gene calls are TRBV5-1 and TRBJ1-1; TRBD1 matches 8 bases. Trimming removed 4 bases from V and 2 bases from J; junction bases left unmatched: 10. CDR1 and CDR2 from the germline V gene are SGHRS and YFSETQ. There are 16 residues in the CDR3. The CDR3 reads CASSAGQVLLNTEAFF. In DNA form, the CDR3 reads TGCGCCAGCAGCGCGGGACAGGTTCTGCTAAACACTGAAGCTTTCTTT.

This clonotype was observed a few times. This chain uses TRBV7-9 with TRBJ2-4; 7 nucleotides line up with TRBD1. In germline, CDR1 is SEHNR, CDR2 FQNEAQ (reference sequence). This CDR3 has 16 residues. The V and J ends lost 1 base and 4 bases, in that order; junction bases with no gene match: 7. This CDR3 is CASSLVGGRKKNIQYF. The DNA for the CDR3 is TGTGCCAGCAGCTTAGTAGGGGGCAGGAAGAAAAACATTCAGTACTTC.

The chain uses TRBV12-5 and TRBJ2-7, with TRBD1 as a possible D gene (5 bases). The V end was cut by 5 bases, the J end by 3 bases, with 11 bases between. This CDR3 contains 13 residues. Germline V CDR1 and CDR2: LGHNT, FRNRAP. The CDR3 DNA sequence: TGTGCTAGTGGTACCCCCGACAGCTACGAGCAGTACTTC. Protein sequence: CASGTPDSYEQYF.